Listed here are 30 T cell receptor beta chains from one sample, sequenced in a study of control samples from healthy donors and cancer patients. The method was immunoSEQ multiplex PCR; TCRdb's version includes in-frame clones alone and lacks a portion of them. The top ten hold 1.3% to 1.5% of the sample, which has 150,000 to 200,000 clones, over 85% seen once. The sequenced material came from blood. These receptors all stem from a man aged 25 to 45 in good health.

The chain carries TRBV4-1 and TRBJ1-2; D is ambiguous. This CDR3 is built from 16 residues. Trimming shortened V by 3 bases and J by 2 bases, and 16 bases separated the two germline ends. Germline CDR1 is MGHRA and CDR2 is YSYEKL. The CDR3 here is CASSHPARGINYGYTF. The CDR3 DNA sequence: TGCGCCAGCAGCCACCCCGCCCGGGGTATCAACTATGGCTACACCTTC.

This rearrangement joins TRBV19 to TRBJ2-1, with D unresolved. Trimming took off 0 bases at V and 2 bases at J, with 11 bases between the two ends. CDR3 length: 16 amino acids. Per the germline V gene, CDR1 is LNHDA and CDR2 is SQIVND (reference sequence). CDR3 sequence reads: CASSIDRRAAYNEQFF. For the CDR3, the DNA is TGTGCCAGTAGTATAGACCGTAGGGCGGCCTACAATGAGCAGTTCTTC.

The rearrangement links TRBV5-1 to TRBJ2-7; D is unresolved. Trimming stripped 0 bases from V and 2 bases from J, with 6 bases between. CDR1 is SGHRS and CDR2 is YFSETQ in the germline V gene. There are 13 residues in the CDR3. CDR3 DNA: TGCGCCAGCAGCTTGGAATTCACCTACGAGCAGTACTTC. Translated: CASSLEFTYEQYF.

The chain recombines TRBV29-1 with TRBJ2-7; 7 positions agree with TRBD2. CDR1 is SQVTM, CDR2 ANQGSEA, per germline. CDR3 length equals 13 residues. V dropped 7 bases and J dropped 6; count of bases not matched to a gene: 12. The CDR3 DNA reads as TGCAGCGCCGGCCGGGACTACTCCGGCGAGCAGTACTTC. It encodes CSAGRDYSGEQYF.

The chain uses TRBV5-4 and TRBJ1-1; D not resolved. Per the germline V gene, CDR1 is SGHNT and CDR2 is YYREEE (reference sequence). The CDR3 loop spans 16 amino acids. V lost 0 bases and J 1 base, leaving 13 bases between the germline ends. In nucleotides, the CDR3 is TGTGCCAGCAGCTTGGAGGGCCAGGCGGGGAACACTGAAGCTTTCTTT. Translated: CASSLEGQAGNTEAFF.

The chain is built from TRBV27 and TRBJ2-7, with TRBD1 matching over 7 bases. Germline V gene sequence: CDR1 MNHEY, CDR2 SMNVEV (reference sequence). V lost 6 bases, J lost 3 bases, and 11 bases stayed unmatched. The CDR3 spans 15 residues. The CDR3 is CASRRTGTERYEQYF. The CDR3 nucleotides are TGTGCCAGCAGAAGAACCGGGACAGAGCGCTACGAGCAGTACTTC.

The chain carries TRBV9 and TRBJ1-2, with D unclear. The germline V and J ends were trimmed by 4 bases and 8 bases, with 15 bases remaining between them. Germline-derived CDR1 and CDR2 are SGDLS and YYNGEE. The CDR3 runs to 13 residues. CDR3 loop: CASSPVTGWGYTF. The CDR3 nucleotides read TGTGCCAGCAGCCCAGTAACGGGGTGGGGCTACACCTTC.

CDR3 sequence (DNA): TGTGCCAGCCACGTGGGAGGGAGGTGGCAGCCCCAGCATTTT. Translated: CASHVGGRWQPQHF. The chain joins TRBV28 to TRBJ1-5; the D is unclear. CDR3 length: 14 amino acids. Trimming pared 8 bases from V and 7 bases from J, leaving 18 bases between. CDR1 and CDR2 (germline): MDHEN, SYDVKM.

The rearrangement links TRBV11-2 to TRBJ2-2, with D unclear. Trimming took 5 bases from V and 6 from J, leaving 13 bases between them. Per germline, CDR1 SGHAT and CDR2 FQNNGV. The length of the CDR3 is 14 residues. The DNA for the CDR3 is TGTGCCAGCAGCCCACGCCTTTTGGCCGGGGAGCTGTTTTTT. This translates into CASSPRLLAGELFF. The whole variable domain, remainder taken from reference TRBV11-2 and TRBJ2-2, is EAGVAQSPRYKIIEKRQSVAFWCNPISGHATLYWYQQILGQGPKLLIQFQNNGVVDDSQLPKDRFSAERLKGVDSTLKIQPAKLEDSAVYLCASSPRLLAGELFFGEGSRLTVL.

This clone is a singleton in its sample. The chain employs TRBV15 and TRBJ2-1; 9 bases are a match to TRBD2. Germline V lookup: CDR1 LNHNV, CDR2 YYDKDF (reference sequence). The CDR3 sequence is 16 residues long. V lost 5 bases, J lost 6 bases, and 11 bases stayed unmatched. The CDR3 loop reads CATSVSVAGGPNEQFF. CDR3 bases: TGTGCCACCAGCGTCTCGGTGGCGGGAGGGCCCAATGAGCAGTTCTTC.

The V gene is TRBV28, the J gene TRBJ1-5; D is unclear. Per the germline V gene, CDR1 is MDHEN and CDR2 is SYDVKM. The CDR3 totals 12 residues. The ends were cut back, 7 bases at V and 3 bases at J, with 7 bases in the middle. CDR3: CASNPINQPQHF. The CDR3 DNA follows: TGTGCCAGCAATCCCATCAATCAGCCCCAGCATTTT.

The chain uses TRBV4-2 and TRBJ1-2, with D possibly matching TRBD1 (5 bases). This CDR3 has 13 residues. Germline-derived CDR1 and CDR2 are LGHNA and YNFKEQ. V was trimmed by 0 bases and J by 6 bases, leaving 8 bases between them. The DNA of the CDR3 is TGTGCCAGCAGCCAAGACCCGGGGGATGGCTACACCTTC. This encodes CASSQDPGDGYTF.

The table lists this clone with a count of one. The chain has TRBV5-4 and TRBJ1-1; 12 bases agree with TRBD1. V trimming: 4 bases; J trimming: 0 bases; junction bases outside the gene matches: 7. From germline, CDR1 is SGHNT and CDR2 YYREEE (reference sequence). The CDR3 runs 17 residues. The CDR3 region is CASSILGTGGVNTEAFF. CDR3 coding DNA: TGTGCCAGCAGCATCCTCGGGACAGGGGGCGTGAACACTGAAGCTTTCTTT.

The rearrangement joins TRBV30 to TRBJ2-4, with D tentatively TRBD1 or TRBD2 (7 bases each). Germline loops: CDR1 GTSNPN, CDR2 SVGIG (reference sequence). There are 18 residues in the CDR3. The germline V and J ends were trimmed by 2 bases and 1 base, with 21 bases remaining between them. DNA for the CDR3: TGTGCCTGGAGTTCGATCCTCAGGGGGGGAATTGCCAAAAACATTCAGTACTTC. It is translated as CAWSSILRGGIAKNIQYF.

The chain couples TRBV7-9 to TRBJ2-1; D is possibly TRBD2 (5 bases). The germline gives CDR1 SEHNR, CDR2 FQNEAQ (reference sequence). This CDR3 is 12 amino acids long. V was shortened by 4 bases and J by 8 bases, with 9 bases between the two germline ends. In nucleotides, the CDR3 is TGTGCCAGCAGCTGGACGAGGGATGAGCAGTTCTTC. Translated: CASSWTRDEQFF.

The chain joins TRBV19 to TRBJ2-7; D not resolved. Trimming shortened V by 3 bases and J by 2 bases, and 8 bases separated the two germline ends. The CDR3 spans 13 residues. Germline lookup yields CDR1 LNHDA and CDR2 SQIVND (reference sequence). The CDR3 loop is CASSILGTYEQYF. The CDR3 region has the DNA TGTGCCAGTAGTATCCTGGGGACCTACGAGCAGTACTTC.

The rearrangement uses TRBV13 and TRBJ1-6, with D possibly being TRBD1 (5 bases). The CDR3 has 16 residues. V was shortened by 3 bases and J by 7 bases, with 16 bases between the two germline ends. From germline, CDR1 is PRHDT and CDR2 FYEKMQ (reference sequence). The CDR3, as DNA: TGTGCCAGCAGCTTTAGGCGGGAACCAGGGAATTCACCCCTCCACTTT. This encodes CASSFRREPGNSPLHF.

This chain uses TRBV2 with TRBJ2-3; weak D call: TRBD2 (5 bases). The CDR3 sequence is 14 residues long. V lost 7 bases and J lost 0, with 11 bases in between. CDR1 is SNHLY and CDR2 is FYNNEI in the germline V gene. The CDR3 reads CASNGLGSTDTQYF. DNA of the CDR3: TGTGCCAGCAATGGACTCGGGAGCACAGATACGCAGTATTTT. The whole variable domain, remainder taken from reference TRBV2 and TRBJ2-3, is EPEVTQTPSHQVTQMGQEVILRCVPISNHLYFYWYRQILGQKVEFLVSFYNNEISEKSEIFDDQFSVERPDGSNFTLKIRSTKLEDSAMYFCASNGLGSTDTQYFGPGTRLTVL.

DNA of the CDR3: TGCGCCAGCAGCCAAGATACGGGGTTATCGGGCTACACCTTC. Protein product: CASSQDTGLSGYTF. V is TRBV4-3 and J is TRBJ1-2; D gene ambiguous. This CDR3 comprises 14 residues. Germline CDR1 is LGHNA and CDR2 is YSLEER. The V end was cut by 0 bases, the J end by 8 bases, with 13 bases between.

This clone appeared once. This chain joins TRBV30 and TRBJ2-5; 10 bases line up with TRBD1. Germline CDR1 reads GTSNPN; CDR2 reads SVGIG (reference sequence). This CDR3 is built from 15 residues. Losses at the gene ends were 3 bases for V and 5 bases for J; bases not matched to a gene: 9. CDR3 in DNA: TGTGCCTGGAGCCCCGGGACAGGGGTCGCCGAGACCCAGTACTTC. Its translation: CAWSPGTGVAETQYF.

This clone occurred once. The CDR3, as DNA: TGTGCCAGCAGCTTTTCAGGGGGCAATCAGCCCCAGCATTTT. Residues: CASSFSGGNQPQHF. V is TRBV7-2 and J is TRBJ1-5, with D perhaps TRBD1 (6 bases). V dropped 3 bases and J dropped 2 bases, with 8 bases sitting between them. The V gene's germline CDR1 is SGHTA and CDR2 FQGNSA. The CDR3 contains 14 residues.

The genes are TRBV10-3 and TRBJ2-2; no reliable D call. Germline lookup yields CDR1 ENHRY and CDR2 SYGVKD. The length of the CDR3 is 13 residues. V was pared by 5 bases and J by 1 base, with 5 bases between. CDR3 sequence: CAISRGNTGELFF. The CDR3 DNA reads as TGTGCCATCAGTCGAGGGAACACCGGGGAGCTGTTTTTT.

The chain couples TRBV24-1 to TRBJ2-3; a weak D match, TRBD1 (5 bases). Germline V gives CDR1 KGHDR, CDR2 SFDVKD. V shed 4 bases and J shed 6 bases, with 10 bases lying between them. This CDR3 region has 13 residues. The CDR3 region has the DNA TGTGCCACCAGTGACCCAGGGTCGGATACGCAGTATTTT. It codes for CATSDPGSDTQYF.

The chain has TRBV5-4 and TRBJ2-7; no firm D call. The CDR3 is 13 residues long. V was cut by 5 bases and J by 0 bases, with 9 bases left in between. CDR1 is SGHNT and CDR2 is YYREEE in the germline V gene (reference sequence). The CDR3: CASRSQSSYEQYF. In DNA form, the CDR3 reads TGTGCCAGCAGATCACAGAGCTCCTACGAGCAGTACTTC.

V gene TRBV18 combines with J gene TRBJ2-2; the match to TRBD1 covers 10 bases. This CDR3 is built from 15 residues. Per germline, CDR1 KGHSH and CDR2 LQKENI. J gave up 6 bases and V 3 bases, and 4 bases lay outside the gene matches. The CDR3 here is CASSPPGQGSGELFF. The CDR3 bases are TGTGCCAGCTCACCTCCGGGACAGGGGTCCGGGGAGCTGTTTTTT.

This clone was picked up a small number of times. This chain links TRBV5-4 with TRBJ2-2, with a tentative D call TRBD2 (5 bases). V was shortened by 0 bases and J by 2 bases, with 11 bases between the two germline ends. The CDR3 spans 16 residues. The germline V gene has CDR1 SGHNT and CDR2 YYREEE (reference sequence). The CDR3 loop is CASSLASAVNTGELFF. The CDR3, as DNA: TGTGCCAGCAGCTTGGCTTCAGCGGTAAACACCGGGGAGCTGTTTTTT.

In its sample, this clone was seen a few times. The V gene is TRBV29-1, the J gene TRBJ2-5; 11 nucleotides line up with TRBD1. The V gene end was trimmed by 5 bases and the J gene end by 5 bases; junction bases not matched to a gene: 10. The CDR3 is 15 residues long. Germline CDR1 SQVTM, CDR2 ANQGSEA. CDR3 sequence reads: CSVKPGTGGFETQYF. CDR3 sequence (DNA): TGCAGCGTTAAGCCCGGGACAGGGGGATTTGAGACCCAGTACTTC.

V usage is TRBV29-1 and J usage is TRBJ1-2, with a tentative D call TRBD1 (5 bases). Trimming took off 0 bases at V and 8 bases at J, with 19 bases between the two ends. The CDR3 loop spans 15 amino acids. Germline assignment: CDR1 SQVTM and CDR2 ANQGSEA. The chain's CDR3 is CSVEEWESLRDGYTF. DNA of the CDR3: TGCAGCGTTGAAGAGTGGGAATCCCTGAGGGACGGCTACACCTTC.

The V and J genes are TRBV28 and TRBJ2-3; 13 bases match TRBD2. Trimming took 4 bases from V and 5 from J; bases not matched to a gene: 3. The CDR3 consists of 15 residues. From germline, CDR1 is MDHEN and CDR2 SYDVKM. In DNA form, the CDR3 reads TGTGCCAGCAGTTCAGGACTAGCGGGGGTAGATACGCAGTATTTT. Its translation is CASSSGLAGVDTQYF.

This sequence joins TRBV19 and TRBJ2-7; the match to TRBD1 covers 9 bases. The V gene end was trimmed by 4 bases and the J gene end by 2 bases; junction bases not matched to a gene: 3. This CDR3 region has 14 residues. In germline, CDR1 is LNHDA, CDR2 SQIVND (reference sequence). CDR3 DNA: TGTGCCAGTAGTAACCGGGACAGGGCCTACGAGCAGTACTTC. It is translated as CASSNRDRAYEQYF.